A few counts support the clone carrying this T cell receptor (beta chain). This entry is derived from a study of regulatory T cells in long-lasting Graves disease. Germline V CDR1 and CDR2: MNHNS, SASEGT. With 3 bases clipped from V and 5 bases from J, the junction kept 7 bases outside the gene matches. This CDR3 comprises 15 residues. The time point denotes: newly diagnosed GD, antithyroid drugs for less than 3 months. The authors made the TCR library using RNA they extracted from PBMCs. Construction of TCR beta libraries relied on iRepertoire HTBI primers and on Arm-PCR targeting CDR3 regions. TCRdb called the multiplex PCR reads again in MiXCR, with one record for every CDR3 protein. The sample carries over 350,000 distinct CDR3 sequences, 14% recorded once. In addition, the sample was reused for a study of T cells in Graves' hyperthyroidism and ophthalmopathy. That report adds: A patient was excluded if there was uncontrolled infection, other autoimmune disease, pregnancy or lactation. Blood also held most thyroid clonotypes expanded beyond 0.001.

The source was peripheral blood mononuclear cells (PBMCs), collected at new diagnosis, from a patient treated with antithyroid drugs. The receptor was derived from a woman in her forties or fifties with Graves disease. The V call is TRBV6-1, the J call TRBJ2-5; 9 bases map to TRBD2. The chain's CDR3 is CASSEWAGGSETQYF. The CDR3 DNA follows: TGTGCCAGCAGTGAGTGGGCGGGAGGGTCTGAGACCCAGTACTTC.